The 9 T cell receptor beta chains listed next were all sequenced from one sample in a study of blood T cell repertoires in COVID-19 (dated by TCRdb to the early 2020s). The protocol used for the library was the immunoSEQ multiplex PCR assay. TCRdb obtained this table from immuneACCESS and retained in-frame rearrangements with V and J assigned. These tables miss some clones; where compared with another copy, unresolved V genes account for less than half of the shortfall, and the remainder is unexplained. The sample table shows 200,000 to 250,000 clones, and roughly 89% are seen once. Clones ranked in the top ten supply less than 7% of the sample. The sample taken for sequencing was PBMCs or T cells enriched from blood (not recorded which). These receptors all come from a woman in her thirties or forties who had recovered from COVID-19.

The chain joins TRBV30 to TRBJ1-2; no definite D call. CDR1 and CDR2 from the germline V gene are GTSNPN and SVGIG (reference sequence). The CDR3 is made up of 11 amino acids. V was pared by 3 bases and J by 4 bases, with 6 bases between. CDR3 sequence: CAWSTFYGYTF. The CDR3 nucleotides read TGTGCCTGGAGCACATTCTATGGCTACACCTTC.

The chain is built from TRBV7-2 and TRBJ1-2, with TRBD1 matching 7 bases. With V trimmed by 4 bases and J by 7 bases, 6 bases remained unmatched. CDR1 and CDR2 (germline): SGHTA, FQGNSA. CDR3 length: 13 amino acids. CDR3 protein: CASSSDRVRGYTF. As DNA, the CDR3 is TGTGCCAGCAGCTCCGACAGGGTTCGTGGCTACACCTTC.

CDR3 nucleotide sequence: TGTGCCAGCAGTGCATCCGGGACAGGGCACAATTCACCCCTCCACTTT. Amino acids: CASSASGTGHNSPLHF. The rearrangement links TRBV28 to TRBJ1-6; 9 positions match TRBD1. Germline CDR1 and CDR2: MDHEN and SYDVKM. V was pared by 5 bases and J by 7 bases, with 9 bases of the junction left unmatched. The CDR3 consists of 16 residues.

In this sample, this clone turned up many times. The rearrangement links TRBV2 to TRBJ2-3; D might be TRBD1 (6 bases). The CDR3 contains 13 residues. Germline V lookup: CDR1 SNHLY, CDR2 FYNNEI. Trimming took off 6 bases at V and 2 bases at J, with 9 bases between the two ends. CDR3: CASSSGATDTQYF. CDR3 nucleotides: TGTGCCAGCAGCTCAGGGGCCACAGATACGCAGTATTTT. The variable domain in full, with the rest retrieved from reference TRBV2 and TRBJ2-3, is EPEVTQTPSHQVTQMGQEVILRCVPISNHLYFYWYRQILGQKVEFLVSFYNNEISEKSEIFDDQFSVERPDGSNFTLKIRSTKLEDSAMYFCASSSGATDTQYFGPGTRLTVL.

This chain links TRBV2 with TRBJ2-1, with TRBD1 matching over 7 bases. V dropped 6 bases and J dropped 0; count of bases not matched to a gene: 5. Germline values: CDR1 SNHLY, CDR2 FYNNEI. CDR3 size: 15 residues. CDR3 residues: CASRTTGSSYNEQFF. DNA of the CDR3: TGTGCCAGCAGGACGACAGGGAGCTCCTACAATGAGCAGTTCTTC.

The chain recombines TRBV2 with TRBJ1-2, with a weak D call TRBD1 (6 bases). CDR1 is SNHLY, CDR2 FYNNEI, per germline. The V gene lost 0 bases and the J gene lost 5 bases, with 7 bases spanning the gap. This CDR3 has 13 residues. CDR3 in DNA: TGTGCCAGCAGTGAAGCAACAGGGTATGGCTACACCTTC. Translation: CASSEATGYGYTF.

CDR3: CASSISLTLNYGYTF. The CDR3 DNA reads as TGTGCCAGTAGTATCTCGCTCACTCTTAACTATGGCTACACCTTC. The gene calls are TRBV19 and TRBJ1-2; D gene ambiguous. This CDR3 region has 15 residues. CDR1 is LNHDA, CDR2 SQIVND, per germline (reference sequence). The germline V and J ends were trimmed by 3 bases and 1 base, with 12 bases remaining between them.

The chain is built from TRBV28 and TRBJ2-1, with D hard to call. The V end was cut by 10 bases, the J end by 0 bases, with 10 bases between. CDR3 size: 13 residues. Looked up from germline, CDR1 is MDHEN and CDR2 is SYDVKM. CDR3 coding DNA: TGTGCCACCGACTCGAGCTCCTACAATGAGCAGTTCTTC. Its translation is CATDSSSYNEQFF. Full variable domain (rest looked up from reference TRBV28 and TRBJ2-1): DVKVTQSSRYLVKRTGEKVFLECVQDMDHENMFWYRQDPGLGLRLIYFSYDVKMKEKGDIPEGYSVSREKKERFSLILESASTNQTSMYLCATDSSSYNEQFFGPGTRLTVL.

The chain recombines TRBV19 with TRBJ2-7; 7 nucleotides match TRBD1. This CDR3 is 13 amino acids long. Per the germline V gene, CDR1 is LNHDA and CDR2 is SQIVND (reference sequence). Trimming cost V 6 bases and J 3 bases; bases outside gene matches: 5. The CDR3 DNA follows: TGTGCCAGTAGGGGGACAGCGTACTACGAGCAGTACTTC. It specifies CASRGTAYYEQYF.